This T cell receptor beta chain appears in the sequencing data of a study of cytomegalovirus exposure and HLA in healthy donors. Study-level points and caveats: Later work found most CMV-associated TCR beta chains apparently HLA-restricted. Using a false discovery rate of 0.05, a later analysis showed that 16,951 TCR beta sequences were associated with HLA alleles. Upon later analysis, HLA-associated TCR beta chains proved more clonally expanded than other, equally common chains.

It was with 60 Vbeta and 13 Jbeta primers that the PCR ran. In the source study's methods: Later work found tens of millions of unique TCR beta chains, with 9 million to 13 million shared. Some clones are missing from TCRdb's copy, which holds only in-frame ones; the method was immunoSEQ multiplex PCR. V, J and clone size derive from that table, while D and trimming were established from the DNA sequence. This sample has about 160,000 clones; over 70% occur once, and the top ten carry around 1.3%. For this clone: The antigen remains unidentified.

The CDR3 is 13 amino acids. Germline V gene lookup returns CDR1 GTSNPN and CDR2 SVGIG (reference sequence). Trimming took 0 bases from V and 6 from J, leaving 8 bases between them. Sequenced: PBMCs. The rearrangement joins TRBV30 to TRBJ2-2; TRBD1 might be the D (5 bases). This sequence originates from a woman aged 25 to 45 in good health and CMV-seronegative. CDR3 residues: CAWSVQDPGELFF. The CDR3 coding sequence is TGTGCCTGGAGTGTACAGGATCCCGGGGAGCTGTTTTTT.